This TCR beta chain is drawn from a study of post-analysis software for immune sequencing data. Study-level information: Included courses were relapsing-remitting and secondary progressive multiple sclerosis; progressive-relapsing multiple sclerosis was also included. The study, taken as a whole, reports: Normalized Chao1 diversity in multiple sclerosis patients fell significantly below that of controls. Patients showed TRBV5-6, TRBV5-1 and TRBV20-1 among about five TRBV segments more frequent than in controls. Those samples that were prepared in the same batch co-clustered strongly by F measure.

CDR3 size: 15 residues. Trimming shortened V by 5 bases and J by 1 base, and 11 bases separated the two germline ends. Germline V CDR1 and CDR2: MNHEY, SVGAGI. In this sample, this clonotype turned up a few times. What it binds is not known. Unique molecular identifiers were present in the TCR beta cDNA libraries. Each batch of about 0.95 to 10 million T cells produced some 450,000 cDNA molecules. MiXCR was run by TCRdb on the PCR reads, yielding one entry per CDR3 protein. The sample holds approximately 690,000 distinct CDR3 sequences; approximately 59% are singletons and the top ten take 11%. The sequence was obtained from a girl aged 2 to 9 with multiple sclerosis. The chain is built from TRBV6-5 and TRBJ1-4; D is unresolved. What was sequenced was blood. The CDR3 DNA sequence: TGTGCCAGCAGTCGAGGACGTAAAACTAATGAAAAACTGTTTTTT. It encodes CASSRGRKTNEKLFF.